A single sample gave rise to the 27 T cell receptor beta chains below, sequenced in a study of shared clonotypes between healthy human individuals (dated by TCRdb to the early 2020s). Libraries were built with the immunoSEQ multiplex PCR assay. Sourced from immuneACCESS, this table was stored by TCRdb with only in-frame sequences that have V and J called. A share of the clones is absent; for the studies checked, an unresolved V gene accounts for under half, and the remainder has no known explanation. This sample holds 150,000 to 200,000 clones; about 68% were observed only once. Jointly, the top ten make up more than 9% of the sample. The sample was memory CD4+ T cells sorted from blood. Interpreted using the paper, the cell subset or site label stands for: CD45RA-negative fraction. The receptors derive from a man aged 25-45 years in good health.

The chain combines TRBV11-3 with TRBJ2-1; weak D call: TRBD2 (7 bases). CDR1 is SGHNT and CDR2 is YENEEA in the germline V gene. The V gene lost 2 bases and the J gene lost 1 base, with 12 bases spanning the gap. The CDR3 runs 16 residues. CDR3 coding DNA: TGTGCCAGCAGCTTAAGGGGGGGATTATCCTACAATGAGCAGTTCTTC. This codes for CASSLRGGLSYNEQFF. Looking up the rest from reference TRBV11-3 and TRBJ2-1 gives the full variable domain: EAGVVQSPRYKIIEKKQPVAFWCNPISGHNTLYWYLQNLGQGPELLIRYENEEAVDDSQLPKDRFSAERLKGVDSTLKIQPAELGDSAVYLCASSLRGGLSYNEQFFGPGTRLTVL.

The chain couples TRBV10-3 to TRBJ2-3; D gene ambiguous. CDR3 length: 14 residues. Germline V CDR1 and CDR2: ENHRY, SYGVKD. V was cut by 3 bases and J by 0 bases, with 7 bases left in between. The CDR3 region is CAISEAMSTDTQYF. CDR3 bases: TGTGCCATCAGTGAAGCTATGAGCACAGATACGCAGTATTTT.

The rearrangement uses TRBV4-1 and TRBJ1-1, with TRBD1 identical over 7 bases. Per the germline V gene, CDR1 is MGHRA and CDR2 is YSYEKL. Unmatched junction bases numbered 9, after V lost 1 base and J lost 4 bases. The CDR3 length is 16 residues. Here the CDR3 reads CASSQGPARGPTEAFF. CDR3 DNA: TGCGCCAGCAGCCAAGGGCCGGCGAGGGGGCCCACTGAAGCTTTCTTT.

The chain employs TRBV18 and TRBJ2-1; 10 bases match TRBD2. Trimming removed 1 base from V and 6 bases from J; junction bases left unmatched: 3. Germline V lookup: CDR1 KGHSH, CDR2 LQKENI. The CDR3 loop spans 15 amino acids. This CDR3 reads CASSPRTSGLNEQFF. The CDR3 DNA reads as TGTGCCAGCTCACCACGGACTAGCGGTCTCAATGAGCAGTTCTTC. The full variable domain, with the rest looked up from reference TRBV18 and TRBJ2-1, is NAGVMQNPRHLVRRRGQEARLRCSPMKGHSHVYWYRQLPEEGLKFMVYLQKENIIDESGMPKERFSAEFPKEGPSILRIQQVVRGDSAAYFCASSPRTSGLNEQFFGPGTRLTVL.

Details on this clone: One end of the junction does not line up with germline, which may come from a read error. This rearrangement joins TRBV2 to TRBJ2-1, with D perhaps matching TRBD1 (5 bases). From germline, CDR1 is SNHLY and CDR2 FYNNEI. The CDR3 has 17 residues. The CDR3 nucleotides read TGTGCCAGCAGCGAAGGGGTAGGCAGGCGAATTTTGAATGAGCAGTTCTTC. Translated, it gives CASSEGVGRRILNEQFF.

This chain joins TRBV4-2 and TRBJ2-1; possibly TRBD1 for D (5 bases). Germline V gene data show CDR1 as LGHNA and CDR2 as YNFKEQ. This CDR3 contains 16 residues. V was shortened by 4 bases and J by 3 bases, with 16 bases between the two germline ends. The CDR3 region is CASSPEGTRGYNEQFF. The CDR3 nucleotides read TGTGCCAGCAGCCCCGAAGGCACAAGGGGCTACAATGAGCAGTTCTTC.

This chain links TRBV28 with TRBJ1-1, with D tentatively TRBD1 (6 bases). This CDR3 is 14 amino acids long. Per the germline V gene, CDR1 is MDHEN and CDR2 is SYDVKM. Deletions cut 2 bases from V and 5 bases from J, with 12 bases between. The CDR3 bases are TGTGCCAGCAGTTTAAGGGGGGCCCGGACTGAAGCTTTCTTT. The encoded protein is CASSLRGARTEAFF.

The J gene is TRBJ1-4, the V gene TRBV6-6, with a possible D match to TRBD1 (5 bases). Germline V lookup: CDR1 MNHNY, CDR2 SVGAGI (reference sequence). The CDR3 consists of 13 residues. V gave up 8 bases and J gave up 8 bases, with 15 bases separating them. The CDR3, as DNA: TGTGCCAGCTCCCCCAGGGTCGGGGAAAAACTGTTTTTT. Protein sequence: CASSPRVGEKLFF.

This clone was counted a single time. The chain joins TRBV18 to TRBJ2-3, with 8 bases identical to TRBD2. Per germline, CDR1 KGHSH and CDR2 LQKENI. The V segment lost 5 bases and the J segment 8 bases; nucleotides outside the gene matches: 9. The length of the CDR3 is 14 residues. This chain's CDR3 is CASSSGLVGVTQYF. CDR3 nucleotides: TGTGCCAGCTCATCGGGACTAGTCGGGGTTACGCAGTATTTT.

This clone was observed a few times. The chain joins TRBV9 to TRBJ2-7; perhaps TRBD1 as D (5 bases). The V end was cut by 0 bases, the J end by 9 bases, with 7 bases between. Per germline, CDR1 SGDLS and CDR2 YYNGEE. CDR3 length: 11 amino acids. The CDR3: CASSVAGSQYF. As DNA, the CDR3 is TGTGCCAGCAGCGTAGCAGGGTCGCAGTACTTC.

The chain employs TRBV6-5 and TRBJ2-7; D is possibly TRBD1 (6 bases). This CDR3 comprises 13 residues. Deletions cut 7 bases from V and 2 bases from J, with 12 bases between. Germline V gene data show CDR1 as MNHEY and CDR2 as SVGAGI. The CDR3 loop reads CASTKQGAYEQYF. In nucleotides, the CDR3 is TGTGCCAGCACGAAACAGGGCGCCTACGAGCAGTACTTC.

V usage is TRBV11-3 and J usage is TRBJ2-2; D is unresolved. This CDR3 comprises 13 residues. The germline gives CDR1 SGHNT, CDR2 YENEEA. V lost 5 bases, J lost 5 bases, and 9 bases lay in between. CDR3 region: CASSPDPTGELFF. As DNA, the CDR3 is TGTGCCAGCAGCCCGGACCCGACCGGGGAGCTGTTTTTT.

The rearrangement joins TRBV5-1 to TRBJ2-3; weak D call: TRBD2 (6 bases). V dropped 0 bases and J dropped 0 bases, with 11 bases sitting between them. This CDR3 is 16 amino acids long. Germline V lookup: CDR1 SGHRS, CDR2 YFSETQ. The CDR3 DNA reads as TGCGCCAGCAGCTTGGGTGCGGGAACTAGCACAGATACGCAGTATTTT. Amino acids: CASSLGAGTSTDTQYF.

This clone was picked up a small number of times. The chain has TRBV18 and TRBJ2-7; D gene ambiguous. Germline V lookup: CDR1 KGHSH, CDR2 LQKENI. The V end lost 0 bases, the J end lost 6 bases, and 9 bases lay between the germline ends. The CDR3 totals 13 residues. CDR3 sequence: CASSPPASPEQYF. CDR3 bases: TGTGCCAGCTCACCACCGGCTAGTCCCGAGCAGTACTTC.

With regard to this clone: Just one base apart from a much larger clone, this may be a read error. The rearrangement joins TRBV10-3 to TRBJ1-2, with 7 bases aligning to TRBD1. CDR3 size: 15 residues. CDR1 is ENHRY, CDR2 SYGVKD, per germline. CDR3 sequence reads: CVISVGQTSLYGYTF. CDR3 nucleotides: TGTGTCATCAGTGTGGGACAGACTAGCTTATATGGCTACACCTTC.

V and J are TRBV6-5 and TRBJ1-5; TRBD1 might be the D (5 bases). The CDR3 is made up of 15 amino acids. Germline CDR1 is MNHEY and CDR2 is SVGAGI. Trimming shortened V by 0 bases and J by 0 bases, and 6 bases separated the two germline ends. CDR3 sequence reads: CASSYSGGSNQPQHF. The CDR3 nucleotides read TGTGCCAGCAGTTACTCTGGGGGTAGCAATCAGCCCCAGCATTTT.

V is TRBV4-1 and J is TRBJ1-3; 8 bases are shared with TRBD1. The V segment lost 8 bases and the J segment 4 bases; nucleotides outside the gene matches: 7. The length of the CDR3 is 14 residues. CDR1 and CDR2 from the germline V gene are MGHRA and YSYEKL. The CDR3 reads CASEGTGFGNTIYF. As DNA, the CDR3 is TGCGCCAGCGAAGGGACAGGTTTCGGAAACACCATATATTTT.

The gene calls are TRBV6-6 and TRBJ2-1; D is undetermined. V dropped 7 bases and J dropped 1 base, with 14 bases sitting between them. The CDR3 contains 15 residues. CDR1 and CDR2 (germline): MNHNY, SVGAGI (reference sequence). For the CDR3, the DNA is TGTGCCAGCAAGGGTGTCGCCGGGTCCTACAATGAGCAGTTCTTC. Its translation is CASKGVAGSYNEQFF.

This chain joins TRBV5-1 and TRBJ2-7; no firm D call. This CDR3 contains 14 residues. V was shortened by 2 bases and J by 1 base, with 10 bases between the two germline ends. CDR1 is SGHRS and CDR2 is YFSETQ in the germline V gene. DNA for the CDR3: TGCGCCAGCAGCTTCGGTCCAACATCCTACGAGCAGTACTTC. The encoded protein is CASSFGPTSYEQYF.

Here the CDR3 DNA reads TGTGCCAGCAGCTCCTCGGCAGGGACAGATACGCAGTATTTT. This encodes CASSSSAGTDTQYF. The rearrangement links TRBV11-3 to TRBJ2-3; weak D call: TRBD1 (5 bases). The CDR3 is 14 residues long. CDR1 and CDR2 (germline): SGHNT, YENEEA. V lost 4 bases and J lost 3, with 11 bases in between.

The CDR3, as DNA: TGTGCCAGCTCACAAGGACAGGGAGCAACTAATGAAAAACTGTTTTTT. Translated, it gives CASSQGQGATNEKLFF. This chain links TRBV18 with TRBJ1-4; 8 bases align to TRBD1. The CDR3 totals 16 residues. V lost 4 bases, J lost 0 bases, and 4 bases stayed unmatched. Germline CDR1 KGHSH, CDR2 LQKENI.

The CDR3 loop reads CASSYRNQGGGYGYTF. The CDR3 nucleotides read TGTGCCAGCAGTTACCGAAACCAAGGTGGGGGCTATGGCTACACCTTC. The rearrangement links TRBV6-5 to TRBJ1-2; D may be TRBD1 (5 bases). V was pared by 2 bases and J by 4 bases, with 17 bases between. This CDR3 is built from 16 residues. The germline V gene encodes CDR1 MNHEY and CDR2 SVGAGI.

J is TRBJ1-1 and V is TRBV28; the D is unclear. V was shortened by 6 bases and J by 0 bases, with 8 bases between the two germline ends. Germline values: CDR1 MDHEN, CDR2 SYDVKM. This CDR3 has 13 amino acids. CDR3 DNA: TGTGCCAGCAGCCGATCGTTGAACACTGAAGCTTTCTTT. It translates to CASSRSLNTEAFF.

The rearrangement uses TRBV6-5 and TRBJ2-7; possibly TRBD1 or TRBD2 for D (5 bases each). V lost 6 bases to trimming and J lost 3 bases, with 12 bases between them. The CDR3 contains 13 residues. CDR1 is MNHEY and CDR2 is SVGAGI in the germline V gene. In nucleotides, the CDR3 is TGTGCCAGCAGCCGGGACGGACTCTACGAGCAGTACTTC. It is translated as CASSRDGLYEQYF.

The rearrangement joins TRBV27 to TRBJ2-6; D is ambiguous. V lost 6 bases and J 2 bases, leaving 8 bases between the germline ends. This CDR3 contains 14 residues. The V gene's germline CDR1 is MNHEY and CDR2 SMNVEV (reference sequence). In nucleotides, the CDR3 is TGTGCCAGCAGCTCTTCTCCTGGGGCCAACGTCCTGACTTTC. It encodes CASSSSPGANVLTF.

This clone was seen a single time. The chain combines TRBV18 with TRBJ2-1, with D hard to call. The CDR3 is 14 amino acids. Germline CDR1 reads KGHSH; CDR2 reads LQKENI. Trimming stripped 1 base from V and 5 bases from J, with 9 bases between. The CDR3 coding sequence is TGTGCCAGCTCACCACGGGTTCTCGACAATGAGCAGTTCTTC. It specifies CASSPRVLDNEQFF.

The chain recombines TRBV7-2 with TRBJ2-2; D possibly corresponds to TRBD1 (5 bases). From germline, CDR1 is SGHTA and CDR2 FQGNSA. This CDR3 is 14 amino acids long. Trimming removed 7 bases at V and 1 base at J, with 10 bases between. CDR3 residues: CASTATGNTGELFF. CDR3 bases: TGTGCCAGCACCGCAACAGGGAACACCGGGGAGCTGTTTTTT.